One sample yielded the 27 T cell receptor beta chains listed below, sequenced in a study of blood T cells in healthy people across ages. Next came a second PCR, run for about 7 to 12 cycles, which used a sample-barcoded 5' primer along with a J-beta primer mix. Each CDR3 protein gets one entry after TCRdb re-called the 5' RACE reads with MiXCR. The repertoire holds a few hundred thousand distinct CDR3 sequences, with about 25% as singletons. Material: blood. The receptors derive from a woman aged 70-85 years in good health.

The genes are TRBV29-1 and TRBJ2-5, with 7 bases matching TRBD1. The CDR3 totals 13 residues. Germline V CDR1 and CDR2: SQVTM, ANQGSEA. The V gene end was trimmed by 6 bases and the J gene end by 2 bases; junction bases not matched to a gene: 6. The CDR3, as DNA: TGCAGCGTCGGGGACAGACCGCAAGAGACCCAGTACTTC. Protein: CSVGDRPQETQYF.

The chain uses TRBV2 and TRBJ1-2; a possible D gene is TRBD1 (5 bases). V was cut by 8 bases and J by 2 bases, with 12 bases left in between. CDR1 and CDR2 from the germline V gene are SNHLY and FYNNEI. The CDR3 has 13 amino acids. CDR3 coding DNA: TGTGCCAGCGCCGGTGGACAAAACTATGGCTACACCTTC. It specifies CASAGGQNYGYTF.

This sequence joins TRBV18 and TRBJ1-5; D not resolved. V lost 3 bases to trimming and J lost 1 base, with 7 bases between them. CDR1 is KGHSH and CDR2 is LQKENI in the germline V gene. This CDR3 contains 14 residues. The CDR3 DNA sequence: TGTGCCAGCTCACCGAGGGAGAGCAATCAGCCCCAGCATTTT. Translation gives CASSPRESNQPQHF.

The rearrangement links TRBV9 to TRBJ2-4, with D possibly matching TRBD1 (5 bases). The germline gives CDR1 SGDLS, CDR2 YYNGEE. The CDR3 is 18 residues long. The V gene lost 0 bases and the J gene lost 0 bases, with 16 bases spanning the gap. CDR3: CASSVVWVGRSAKNIQYF. CDR3 sequence (DNA): TGTGCCAGCAGCGTAGTTTGGGTGGGGCGATCAGCCAAAAACATTCAGTACTTC.

The V call is TRBV20-1, the J call TRBJ1-2; 7 nucleotides align to TRBD1. V was pared by 0 bases and J by 7 bases, with 8 bases of the junction left unmatched. The CDR3 covers 14 residues. In germline, CDR1 is DFQATT, CDR2 SNEGSKA (reference sequence). CDR3 residues: CSARDAGQAVGYTF. CDR3 nucleotides: TGCAGTGCTAGAGATGCCGGACAGGCGGTTGGCTACACCTTC.

This clonotype was observed a handful of times. This chain joins TRBV3-1 and TRBJ2-5; no definite D call. The CDR3 has 14 residues. V was cut by 0 bases and J by 7 bases, with 12 bases left in between. Germline V gene sequence: CDR1 LGHDT, CDR2 YNNKEL (reference sequence). CDR3 nucleotides: TGTGCCAGCAGCCAAGAAGAAGGGTATGGGACCCAGTACTTC. Translating it yields CASSQEEGYGTQYF.

The chain carries TRBV12-3 or TRBV12-4 and TRBJ2-1, with D maybe TRBD2 (5 bases). The CDR3 spans 13 residues. The ends were cut back, 7 bases at V and 10 bases at J, with 17 bases in the middle. The CDR3 coding sequence is TGTGCCAGCAATTACGGGGTCTTTGGGGAGCAGTTCTTC. Its translation is CASNYGVFGEQFF.

Comments on this clonotype: A read error may account for a junction end that differs from germline. The gene calls are TRBV5-1 and TRBJ2-5, with D perhaps TRBD2 (5 bases). Germline-derived CDR1 and CDR2 are SGHRS and YFSETQ. The CDR3 contains 14 residues. CDR3 protein: CASRLALREETQYF. In nucleotides, the CDR3 is TGCGCCAGCAGGTTGGCCCTGAGGGAAGAGACCCAGTACTTC.

The chain links TRBV4-3 to TRBJ1-2; 8 nucleotides match TRBD1. J lost 2 bases, V lost 2 bases, and 7 bases had no gene match. The CDR3 has 16 amino acids. Per germline, CDR1 LGHNA and CDR2 YSLEER. The CDR3 reads CASSQRTGRNNYGYTF. Here the CDR3 DNA reads TGCGCCAGCAGCCAAAGGACAGGGCGTAACAACTATGGCTACACCTTC.

This clonotype was counted between two and nine times. CDR3 residues: CASRGPSGGAGYTF. CDR3 DNA sequence: TGTGCCAGCCGAGGGCCCTCAGGGGGCGCCGGCTACACCTTC. This sequence joins TRBV6-5 and TRBJ1-2; 8 bases match TRBD1. From germline, CDR1 is MNHEY and CDR2 SVGAGI. V trimming: 8 bases; J trimming: 8 bases; junction bases outside the gene matches: 13. The CDR3 runs to 14 residues.

This clonotype was detected only a few times. The chain carries TRBV7-2 and TRBJ2-5; TRBD1 agrees at 12 bases. Germline V CDR1 and CDR2: SGHTA, FQGNSA. Unmatched junction bases numbered 7, after V lost 3 bases and J lost 5 bases. The CDR3 has 16 amino acids. CDR3 sequence reads: CASSFPGQGARETQYF. CDR3 DNA sequence: TGTGCCAGCAGCTTTCCGGGACAGGGGGCGCGCGAGACCCAGTACTTC.

This clonotype was seen only a few times. Germline and junction disagree at one end, which may indicate a read error. V is TRBV2 and J is TRBJ2-4; D remains unclear. The germline V gene has CDR1 SNHLY and CDR2 FYNNEI. The CDR3 sequence is 13 residues long. CDR3: CVSSVGPSSIQYF. The DNA for the CDR3 is TGTGTCAGCAGTGTTGGCCCCTCGTCCATTCAGTACTTC.

This clonotype was observed a few times. The rearrangement links TRBV29-1 to TRBJ2-2, with D uncertain. The CDR3 spans 12 residues. Per the germline V gene, CDR1 is SQVTM and CDR2 is ANQGSEA. V was clipped by 2 bases and J by 4 bases, with 5 bases between them. For the CDR3, the DNA is TGCAGCGTTGAACCCATCACCGGGGAGCTGTTTTTT. It specifies CSVEPITGELFF.

The sample holds a few counts of this clonotype. J is TRBJ2-5 and V is TRBV7-7; the match to TRBD2 covers 13 bases. CDR1 and CDR2 (germline): SSHAT, FNYEAQ (reference sequence). The CDR3 runs to 16 residues. With 1 base clipped from V and 4 bases from J, the junction kept 3 bases outside the gene matches. The CDR3 DNA reads as TGTGCCAGCAGCTTAGGGACTAGCGGGAGTTTAGAGACCCAGTACTTC. It codes for CASSLGTSGSLETQYF.

This clonotype was seen only a few times. V is TRBV9 and J is TRBJ2-7; 8 bases agree with TRBD1. CDR1 is SGDLS, CDR2 YYNGEE, per germline. This CDR3 region has 14 residues. V shed 3 bases and J 10 bases; nucleotides not matched to a gene: 12. CDR3: CASSASSGQGPQYF. CDR3 nucleotides: TGTGCCAGCAGCGCCAGCTCAGGACAGGGTCCTCAGTACTTC.

In regard to this clonotype: Germline is not matched at one junction end, which may reflect a read error. The chain has TRBV4-3 and TRBJ2-7; D might be TRBD2 (6 bases). Germline V gives CDR1 LGHNA, CDR2 YSLEER. The length of the CDR3 is 14 residues. As DNA, the CDR3 is TGCGCCAGCAGCCAAGATGGAGGGAGCTACGGGCAGTACTTC. Its protein is CASSQDGGSYGQYF.

The rearrangement joins TRBV5-1 to TRBJ1-2; D call uncertain. Looked up from germline, CDR1 is SGHRS and CDR2 is YFSETQ. The CDR3 loop spans 15 amino acids. V lost 0 bases to trimming and J lost 4 bases, with 13 bases between them. DNA for the CDR3: TGCGCCAGCAGCTTGGGAGAATATCGTTCCTATGGCTACACCTTC. Translating it yields CASSLGEYRSYGYTF.

This chain connects TRBV6-1 to TRBJ2-3; 7 nucleotides agree with TRBD1. The CDR3 is 16 residues long. Germline V gene data show CDR1 as MNHNS and CDR2 as SASEGT. V lost 6 bases and J lost 0; bases outside the gene matches: 9. The CDR3 DNA sequence: TGTGCCAGCAGAGAGGGACAGCAGACTAGCACAGATACGCAGTATTTT. Protein: CASREGQQTSTDTQYF.

This chain uses TRBV7-9 with TRBJ1-2, with 11 bases lining up with TRBD1. Germline V gene sequence: CDR1 SEHNR, CDR2 FQNEAQ (reference sequence). The CDR3 is 19 amino acids. V gave up 3 bases and J gave up 3 bases; unmatched junction bases: 15. CDR3: CASSFPSGTGGSGYYGYTF. DNA for the CDR3: TGTGCCAGCAGCTTTCCGTCCGGGACAGGGGGTTCAGGATACTATGGCTACACCTTC. The complete variable domain, with remaining parts taken from reference TRBV7-9 and TRBJ1-2, reads DTGVSQNPRHKITKRGQNVTFRCDPISEHNRLYWYRQTLGQGPEFLTYFQNEAQLEKSRLLSDRFSAERPKGSFSTLEIQRTEQGDSAMYLCASSFPSGTGGSGYYGYTFGSGTRLTVV.

The rearrangement joins TRBV9 to TRBJ2-3; possibly TRBD1 or TRBD2 for D (5 bases each). The CDR3 is made up of 14 amino acids. V shed 3 bases and J shed 4 bases, with 12 bases lying between them. The V gene's germline CDR1 is SGDLS and CDR2 YYNGEE. The CDR3: CASSEGTLADTQYF. The DNA for the CDR3 is TGTGCCAGCAGCGAGGGGACCCTTGCAGATACGCAGTATTTT.

The J gene is TRBJ1-4, the V gene TRBV5-6; no clear D gene. With 0 bases removed from V and 5 bases from J, the gap between germline ends came to 8 bases. The V gene's germline CDR1 is SGHDT and CDR2 YYEEEE. The CDR3 is made up of 14 amino acids. The CDR3 loop reads CASSLGAYNEKLFF. The CDR3 coding sequence is TGTGCCAGCAGCTTGGGGGCCTACAATGAAAAACTGTTTTTT.

The chain links TRBV20-1 to TRBJ2-3; the match to TRBD2 covers 8 bases. This CDR3 spans 15 amino acids. Germline V gene lookup returns CDR1 DFQATT and CDR2 SNEGSKA (reference sequence). V lost 1 base to trimming and J lost 1 base; unmatched junction nucleotides: 4. The CDR3 DNA reads TGCAGTGCTAGAGTAGCGACTAGCGGCACAGATACGCAGTATTTT. This translates into CSARVATSGTDTQYF.

Only a few counts were recorded for this clonotype. The chain couples TRBV27 to TRBJ1-5; D ambiguous. V lost 5 bases and J 9 bases, leaving 14 bases between the germline ends. Germline V gene sequence: CDR1 MNHEY, CDR2 SMNVEV (reference sequence). CDR3 size: 13 residues. CDR3 nucleotide sequence: TGTGCCAGCAGTCCGCCGTCGGGAATGCCCCAGCATTTT. It is translated as CASSPPSGMPQHF.

This sequence joins TRBV4-1 and TRBJ1-5; 7 bases align to TRBD1. Germline V lookup: CDR1 MGHRA, CDR2 YSYEKL. Trimming cost V 6 bases and J 2 bases; bases outside gene matches: 7. This CDR3 comprises 15 residues. The CDR3 DNA sequence: TGCGCCAGCAGGCCTACCGGGACAGGCAATCAGCCCCAGCATTTT. Protein product: CASRPTGTGNQPQHF.

This chain connects TRBV20-1 to TRBJ2-7; 7 nucleotides match TRBD2. With 0 bases clipped from V and 3 bases from J, the junction kept 14 bases outside the gene matches. Germline V gene data show CDR1 as DFQATT and CDR2 as SNEGSKA (reference sequence). This CDR3 spans 17 amino acids. The CDR3 region has the DNA TGCAGTGCTAGAGACCTGTCCAGGGACTACGTGATCTACGAGCAGTACTTC. Translating it yields CSARDLSRDYVIYEQYF.

This clonotype showed up just a few times. The chain joins TRBV6-2 or TRBV6-3 to TRBJ2-5, with TRBD2 matching 8 bases. The J call is uncertain, as TRBJ2-7 better fits the DNA end. The CDR3 covers 12 residues. From germline, CDR1 is MNHEY and CDR2 SVGEGT. CDR3 DNA: TGTGCCAGCAGTAGACTAGCGAGCGAGCAGTACTTC. Its protein is CASSRLASEQYF.

The J gene is TRBJ2-7, the V gene TRBV20-1; D is undetermined. The CDR3 spans 11 residues. Germline assignment: CDR1 DFQATT and CDR2 SNEGSKA (reference sequence). V was clipped by 4 bases and J by 3 bases, with 7 bases between them. Here the CDR3 DNA reads TGCAGTGCTACAAACAACTACGAGCAGTACTTC. This translates into CSATNNYEQYF.